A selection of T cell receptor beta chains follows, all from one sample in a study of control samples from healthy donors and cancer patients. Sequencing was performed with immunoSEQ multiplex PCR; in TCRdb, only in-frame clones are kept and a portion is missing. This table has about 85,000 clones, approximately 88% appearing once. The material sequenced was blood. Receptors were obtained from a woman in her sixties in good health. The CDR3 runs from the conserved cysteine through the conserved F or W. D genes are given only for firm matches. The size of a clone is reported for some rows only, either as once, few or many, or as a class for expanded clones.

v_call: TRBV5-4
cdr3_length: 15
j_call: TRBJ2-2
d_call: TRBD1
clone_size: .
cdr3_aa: CASSPGTQGAGELFF
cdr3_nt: TGTGCCAGCAGCCCCGGGACCCAGGGGGCCGGGGAGCTGTTTTTT

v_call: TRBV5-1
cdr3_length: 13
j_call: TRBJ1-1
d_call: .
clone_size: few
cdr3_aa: CASSLGQDTEAFF
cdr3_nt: TGCGCCAGCAGCTTGGGACAGGACACTGAAGCTTTCTTT

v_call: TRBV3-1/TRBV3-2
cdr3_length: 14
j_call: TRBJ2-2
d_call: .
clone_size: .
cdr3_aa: CASSQGGSTGELFF
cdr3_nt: TGTGCCAGCAGCCAGGGTGGAAGCACCGGGGAGCTGTTTTTT

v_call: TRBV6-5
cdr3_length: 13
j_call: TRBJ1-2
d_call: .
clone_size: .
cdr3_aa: CASSQGRHYGYTF
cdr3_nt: TGTGCCAGCAGTCAGGGGCGACACTATGGCTACACCTTC

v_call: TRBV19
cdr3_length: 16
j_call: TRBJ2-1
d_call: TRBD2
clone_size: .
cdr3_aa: CASSMSRGLVGNEQFF
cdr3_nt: TGTGCCAGTAGTATGAGTCGGGGACTAGTAGGAAATGAGCAGTTCTTC

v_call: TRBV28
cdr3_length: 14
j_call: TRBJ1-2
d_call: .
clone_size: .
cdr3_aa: CASSLWGAPYGYTF
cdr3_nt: TGTGCCAGCAGTTTATGGGGGGCCCCCTATGGCTACACCTTC

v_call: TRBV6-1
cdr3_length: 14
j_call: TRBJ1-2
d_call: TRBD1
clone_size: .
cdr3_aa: CASSEQGANYGYTF
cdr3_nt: TGTGCCAGCAGTGAGCAGGGGGCTAACTATGGCTACACCTTC

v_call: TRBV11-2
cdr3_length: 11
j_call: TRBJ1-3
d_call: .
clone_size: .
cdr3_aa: CASSRNRTIYF
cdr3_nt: TGTGCCAGCAGCCGGAATAGGACCATATATTTT

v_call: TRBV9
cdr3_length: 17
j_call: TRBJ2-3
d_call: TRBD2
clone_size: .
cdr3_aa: CASDNGPNSGGTDTQYF
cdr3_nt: TGTGCCAGTGACAACGGACCCAACAGCGGGGGCACAGATACGCAGTATTTT

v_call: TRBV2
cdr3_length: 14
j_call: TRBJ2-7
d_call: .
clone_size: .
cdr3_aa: CASSESGGGHEQYF
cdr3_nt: TGTGCCAGCAGTGAATCGGGCGGAGGCCACGAGCAGTACTTC

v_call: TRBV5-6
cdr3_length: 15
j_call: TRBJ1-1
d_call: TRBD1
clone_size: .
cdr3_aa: CASSLGDRWGTEAFF
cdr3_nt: TGTGCCAGCAGCTTGGGGGACAGGTGGGGCACTGAAGCTTTCTTT

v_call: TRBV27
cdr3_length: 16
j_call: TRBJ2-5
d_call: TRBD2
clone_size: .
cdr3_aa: CASRHTSGGLEETQYF
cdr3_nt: TGTGCCAGCAGACACACAAGCGGGGGGTTGGAAGAGACCCAGTACTTC

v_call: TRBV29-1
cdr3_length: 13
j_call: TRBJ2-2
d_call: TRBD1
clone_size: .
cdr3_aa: CSVDWQGAGELFF
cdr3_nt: TGCAGCGTTGATTGGCAGGGGGCCGGGGAGCTGTTTTTT

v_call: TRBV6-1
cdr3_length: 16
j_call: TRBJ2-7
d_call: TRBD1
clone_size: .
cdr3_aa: CASSELGTGGGYEQYF
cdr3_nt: TGTGCCAGCAGTGAACTGGGGACAGGGGGGGGCTACGAGCAGTACTTC

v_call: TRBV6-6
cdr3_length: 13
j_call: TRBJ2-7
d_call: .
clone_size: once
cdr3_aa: CASSYLGWDEQYF
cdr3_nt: TGTGCCAGCAGTTACTTGGGGTGGGACGAGCAGTACTTC

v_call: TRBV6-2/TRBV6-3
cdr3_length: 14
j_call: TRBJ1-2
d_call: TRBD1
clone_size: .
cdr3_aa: CASSEPGQKEGYTF
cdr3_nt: TGTGCCAGCAGTGAGCCGGGACAGAAAGAAGGCTACACCTTC

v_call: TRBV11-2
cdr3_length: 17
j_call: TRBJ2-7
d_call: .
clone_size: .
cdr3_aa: CASSTYLKGRGPYEQYF
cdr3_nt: TGTGCCAGCAGCACATATCTTAAGGGACGGGGGCCCTACGAGCAGTACTTC

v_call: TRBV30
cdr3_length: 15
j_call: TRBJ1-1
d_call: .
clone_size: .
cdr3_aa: CAWSLRGRMNTEAFF
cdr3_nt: TGTGCCTGGAGTTTAAGGGGCAGGATGAACACTGAAGCTTTCTTT

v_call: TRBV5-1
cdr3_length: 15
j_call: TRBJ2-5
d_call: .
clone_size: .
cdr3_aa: CASSLRLDYFETQYF
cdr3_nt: TGCGCCAGCAGCTTGCGCCTGGACTACTTTGAGACCCAGTACTTC

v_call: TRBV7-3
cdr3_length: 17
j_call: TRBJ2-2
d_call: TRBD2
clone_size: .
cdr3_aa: CASSSQSGRVNTGELFF
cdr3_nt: TGTGCCAGCAGCTCCCAGAGCGGGAGGGTGAACACCGGGGAGCTGTTTTTT